This TCR beta chain was retrieved from a study of blood T cell repertoires in COVID-19. Germline assignment: CDR1 MRHNA and CDR2 SNTAGT. The CDR3 covers 15 residues. V was trimmed by 2 bases and J by 8 bases, leaving 16 bases between them. Study processing details: It was from reference gene primer amplification that nucleated cell counts were estimated. Generated by immunoSEQ multiplex PCR, the TCRdb table keeps only in-frame clones and is missing some. Clone size and the V and J calls come from that table; the DNA yielded D and trimming. Among 200,000 to 250,000 clones listed, 75% to 90% were seen once.

The source is a man aged 25-45 years who had recovered from COVID-19. The chain uses TRBV6-4 and TRBJ2-1; TRBD1 might be the D (6 bases). The sample taken for sequencing was peripheral blood. The chain's CDR3 is CASSDQGANRDEQFF. In nucleotides, the CDR3 is TGTGCCAGCAGTGACCAAGGGGCCAACAGGGATGAGCAGTTCTTC.